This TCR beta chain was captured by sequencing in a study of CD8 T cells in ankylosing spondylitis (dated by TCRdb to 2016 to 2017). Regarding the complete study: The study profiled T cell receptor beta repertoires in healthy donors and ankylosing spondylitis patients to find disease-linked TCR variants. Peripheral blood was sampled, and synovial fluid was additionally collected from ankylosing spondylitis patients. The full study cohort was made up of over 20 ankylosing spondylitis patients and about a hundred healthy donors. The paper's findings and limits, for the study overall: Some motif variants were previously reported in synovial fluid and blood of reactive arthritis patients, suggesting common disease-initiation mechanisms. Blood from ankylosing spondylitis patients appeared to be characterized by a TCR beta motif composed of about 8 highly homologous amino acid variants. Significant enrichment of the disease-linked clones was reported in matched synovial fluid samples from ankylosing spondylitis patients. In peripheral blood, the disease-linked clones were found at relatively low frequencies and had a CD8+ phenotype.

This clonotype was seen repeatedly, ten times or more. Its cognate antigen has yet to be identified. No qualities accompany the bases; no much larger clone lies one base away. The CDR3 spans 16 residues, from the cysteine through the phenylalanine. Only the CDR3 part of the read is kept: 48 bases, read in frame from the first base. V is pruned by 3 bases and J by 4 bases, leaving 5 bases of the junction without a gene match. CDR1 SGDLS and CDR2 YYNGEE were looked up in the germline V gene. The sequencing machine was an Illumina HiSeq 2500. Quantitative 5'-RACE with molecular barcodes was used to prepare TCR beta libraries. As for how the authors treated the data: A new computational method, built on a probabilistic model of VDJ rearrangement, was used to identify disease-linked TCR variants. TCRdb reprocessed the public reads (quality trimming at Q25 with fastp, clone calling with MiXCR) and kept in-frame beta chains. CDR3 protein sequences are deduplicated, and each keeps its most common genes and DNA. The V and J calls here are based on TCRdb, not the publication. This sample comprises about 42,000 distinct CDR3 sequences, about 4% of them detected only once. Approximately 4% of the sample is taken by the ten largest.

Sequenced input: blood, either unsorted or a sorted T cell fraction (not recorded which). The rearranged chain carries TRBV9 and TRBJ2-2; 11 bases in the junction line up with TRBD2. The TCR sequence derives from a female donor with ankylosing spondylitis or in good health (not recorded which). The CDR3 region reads CASSETSGVGTGELFF. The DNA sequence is TGTGCCAGCAGCGAGACTAGCGGGGTTGGCACCGGGGAGCTGTTTTTT.